This entry describes one T cell receptor beta chain. Per the authors' pipeline: Amplification of reference gene primers was used by the study to estimate nucleated cell counts. Method: immunoSEQ multiplex PCR; TCRdb's copy keeps in-frame clones and lacks some. The V and J calls and clone size were taken over from that table, and D and trimming were inferred from the DNA. The sample carries around 30,000 clones, roughly 90% recorded once. Trimming cost V 2 bases and J 4 bases; bases outside gene matches: 9. Germline V lookup: CDR1 SGHNT, CDR2 YYREEE (reference sequence). The CDR3 has 17 residues. The data derive from a study of blood T cell repertoires in COVID-19.

This sequence joins TRBV5-4 and TRBJ1-1, with 12 nucleotides matching TRBD1. Sequenced sample: peripheral blood. The receptor was isolated from a man between 65 and 85 years old with active or convalescent COVID-19. The CDR3 loop is CASSFPGTGGYGTEAFF. CDR3 in DNA: TGTGCCAGCAGCTTTCCCGGGACAGGGGGCTACGGCACTGAAGCTTTCTTT.